The 22 T cell receptor beta chains listed next were all sequenced from one sample in a study of T cells in Graves' hyperthyroidism and ophthalmopathy. Amplified TCR beta CDR3 regions derived from RNA transcripts. TCR CDR3 regions were first amplified by RT-PCR with HTBI primers. TCRdb fed the multiplex PCR reads into MiXCR, producing one record per CDR3 protein. This sample yields about 480,000 distinct CDR3 sequences, of which 13% to 15% are seen a single time; less than 20% belongs to the top ten. Sequenced: blood. The receptors here all came from a woman aged 18-35 years with Graves' hyperthyroidism.

Many counts were recorded for this clonotype. The chain recombines TRBV7-9 with TRBJ1-2; D not resolved. The CDR3 has 15 amino acids. In germline, CDR1 is SEHNR, CDR2 FQNEAQ (reference sequence). V was shortened by 1 base and J by 4 bases, with 13 bases between the two germline ends. The CDR3 spells CASSLEADQSYGYTF. The CDR3 DNA follows: TGTGCCAGCAGCTTAGAGGCAGACCAGAGCTATGGCTACACCTTC. The variable domain in full, with the rest retrieved from reference TRBV7-9 and TRBJ1-2, is DTGVSQNPRHKITKRGQNVTFRCDPISEHNRLYWYRQTLGQGPEFLTYFQNEAQLEKSRLLSDRFSAERPKGSFSTLEIQRTEQGDSAMYLCASSLEADQSYGYTFGSGTRLTVV.

In its sample, this clonotype was seen many times. V and J are TRBV7-6 and TRBJ1-1; D gene unclear. There are 13 residues in the CDR3. Germline V CDR1 and CDR2: SGHVS, FNYEAQ. Trimming took off 5 bases at V and 5 bases at J, with 12 bases between the two ends. The chain's CDR3 is CASSPRWGTEAFF. CDR3 nucleotide sequence: TGTGCCAGCAGCCCACGGTGGGGAACTGAAGCTTTCTTT.

The sample holds many counts of this clonotype. V is TRBV12-3 or TRBV12-4 and J is TRBJ1-3; tentative D call: TRBD1 (5 bases). Trimming took off 3 bases at V and 4 bases at J, with 19 bases between the two ends. There are 17 residues in the CDR3. CDR3 in amino acids: CASSLSGSAGKGNTIYF. The CDR3 DNA follows: TGTGCCAGCAGTTTGTCAGGGTCGGCAGGGAAAGGAAACACCATATATTTT.

On this clonotype itself: Germline and junction disagree at one end, which may indicate a read error. The chain uses TRBV9 and TRBJ1-5; 9 nucleotides agree with TRBD1. Germline loops: CDR1 SGDLS, CDR2 YYNGEE. The CDR3 length is 16 residues. Here the CDR3 reads CASSPGQGTSNQPRHF. The CDR3 nucleotides are TGTGCCAGCAGCCCAGGACAGGGGACTAGCAATCAGCCCCGGCATTTT.

The chain is built from TRBV10-1 and TRBJ2-3, with D tentatively TRBD2 (5 bases). Germline CDR1 is WNHNN and CDR2 is SYGVQD (reference sequence). This CDR3 has 13 residues. V lost 0 bases, J lost 4 bases, and 5 bases lay in between. CDR3 nucleotide sequence: TGCGCCAGCAGTGAGTCGGGAGCAGATACGCAGTATTTT. Translated: CASSESGADTQYF.

This chain links TRBV2 with TRBJ2-7, with TRBD2 matching 12 bases. V lost 8 bases and J lost 4; bases outside the gene matches: 0. Germline V gene sequence: CDR1 SNHLY, CDR2 FYNNEI. The CDR3 runs 12 residues. The DNA for the CDR3 is TGTGCCAGCGGACTAGCGGGATACGAGCAGTACGTC. Its protein is CASGLAGYEQYV.

The CDR3 sequence: CASTNAGGVKLFF. Here the CDR3 DNA reads TGCGCCAGCACTAACGCGGGGGGGGTTAAACTGTTTTTT. This chain joins TRBV5-1 and TRBJ1-4, with TRBD1 as a possible D gene (5 bases). Germline V gene sequence: CDR1 SGHRS, CDR2 YFSETQ. The CDR3 length is 13 residues. V was pared by 6 bases and J by 11 bases, with 17 bases between.

This clonotype was seen at least ten times. The V gene is TRBV6-1, the J gene TRBJ2-3, with TRBD2 matching over 7 bases. The junction had 6 bases not matched to a gene; V was cut back by 6 bases and J by 0 bases. The CDR3 is 15 residues long. Germline-derived CDR1 and CDR2 are MNHNS and SASEGT. The CDR3 DNA sequence: TGTGCCAGCAGATTACTAGCGAAAAGCACAGATACGCAGTATTTT. Protein sequence: CASRLLAKSTDTQYF.

This sequence joins TRBV10-3 and TRBJ1-3; the D is unclear. There are 15 residues in the CDR3. Trimming pared 4 bases from V and 0 bases from J, leaving 10 bases between. CDR1 ENHRY and CDR2 SYGVKD come from the germline V gene. The CDR3, as DNA: TGTGCCATCAGTGCCAGCAGTCCCTCTGGAAACACCATATATTTT. The encoded protein is CAISASSPSGNTIYF.

V usage is TRBV7-9 and J usage is TRBJ2-7; 12 bases are shared with TRBD2. The germline CDR1 and CDR2 sequences are SEHNR and FQNEAQ (reference sequence). The CDR3 consists of 17 residues. The J segment lost 3 bases and the V segment lost 1 base, leaving 7 bases of the junction unmatched. The CDR3 bases are TGTGCCAGCAGCTTAGTGGGGGGACTAGCGGGTATCTACGAGCAGTACTTC. Protein: CASSLVGGLAGIYEQYF.

With regard to this clonotype: One junction end disagrees with the germline gene, perhaps due to a read error. The chain carries TRBV6-1 and TRBJ2-2, with TRBD1 matching over 7 bases. This CDR3 is 15 amino acids long. Germline CDR1 reads MNHNS; CDR2 reads SASEGT. As DNA, the CDR3 is TGTGCCAGCGGTGAAAACAGGGGTTTCACCGGGGAGCTGTTTTTT. Translated: CASGENRGFTGELFF.

This clonotype has a count of ten or more. This chain joins TRBV12-3 or TRBV12-4 and TRBJ2-2; TRBD2 matches at 10 bases. The CDR3 is made up of 16 amino acids. Trimming removed 3 bases from V and 6 bases from J; junction bases left unmatched: 7. This CDR3 reads CASSLAGTSAAGELFF. Written as DNA, the CDR3 is TGTGCCAGCAGTTTGGCCGGGACTAGCGCGGCCGGGGAGCTGTTTTTT.

In its sample, this clonotype was seen once. The junction does not match germline at one end; this may be a read error. The rearrangement uses TRBV20-1 and TRBJ2-1, with 7 positions matching TRBD2. The CDR3 is 15 amino acids. Looked up from germline, CDR1 is DFQATT and CDR2 is SNEGSKA (reference sequence). The CDR3 DNA reads as TGCAGTGCCCCGAACCCCCGCGGGAGTAAAAATGAGCACTTCTTC. This gives the protein CSAPNPRGSKNEHFF.

This clonotype was seen at least ten times. V and J are TRBV11-2 and TRBJ2-1; D remains unclear. Trimming took off 3 bases at V and 3 bases at J, with 15 bases between the two ends. CDR3 length equals 16 residues. Germline assignment: CDR1 SGHAT and CDR2 FQNNGV. In DNA, the CDR3 is TGTGCCAGCAGCTTCAGTTCACCCGGACGCTACAATGAGCAGTTCTTC. Translating it yields CASSFSSPGRYNEQFF.

This clonotype was seen at least ten times. The rearrangement links TRBV18 to TRBJ2-7, with 7 bases aligning to TRBD1. Per germline, CDR1 KGHSH and CDR2 LQKENI. This CDR3 has 13 amino acids. The V and J ends lost 2 bases and 3 bases, in that order; junction bases with no gene match: 1. This CDR3 reads CASSPGTDYEQYF. The CDR3 coding sequence is TGTGCCAGCTCACCAGGGACAGACTACGAGCAGTACTTC.

This clonotype has a count of ten or more. This sequence joins TRBV11-2 and TRBJ2-3; D is perhaps TRBD2 (6 bases). Trimming shortened V by 5 bases and J by 4 bases, and 13 bases separated the two germline ends. The CDR3 length is 14 residues. CDR1 SGHAT and CDR2 FQNNGV come from the germline V gene. The CDR3, as DNA: TGTGCCAGCAGCCCCCAACTAGCAGCAGATACGCAGTATTTT. Translation gives CASSPQLAADTQYF.

The table lists this clonotype with a few counts. The rearrangement links TRBV19 to TRBJ2-2; 7 positions match TRBD2. The CDR3 sequence is 14 residues long. Germline values: CDR1 LNHDA, CDR2 SQIVND (reference sequence). Trimming at V came to 3 bases and at J to 7 bases, leaving 5 bases not matched to a gene. The CDR3 reads CASSIAGEGGELFF. The CDR3 bases are TGTGCCAGTAGTATCGCGGGGGAGGGCGGGGAGCTGTTTTTT.

Remarks on this clonotype: Being one base from a much bigger clone, this may be a read error. This chain joins TRBV11-2 and TRBJ2-1; TRBD2 agrees at 7 bases. Trimming took 5 bases from V and 6 from J; bases not matched to a gene: 1. CDR1 is SGHAT and CDR2 is FQNNGV in the germline V gene. This CDR3 spans 12 amino acids. The CDR3 loop reads CASSRTSNEQFF. The CDR3 coding sequence is TGTGCCAGCAGCCGGACTAGCAATGAGCAGTTCTTC.

This clonotype was seen many times. This chain connects TRBV12-5 to TRBJ1-5; D is unresolved. Trimming stripped 2 bases from V and 10 bases from J, with 9 bases between. The CDR3 loop spans 12 amino acids. Germline V lookup: CDR1 LGHNT, CDR2 FRNRAP. CDR3: CASGLTDGPQHF. CDR3 coding DNA: TGTGCTAGTGGTTTGACGGACGGCCCCCAGCATTTT.

This clonotype was recorded many times. The V call is TRBV29-1, the J call TRBJ2-1, with D tentatively TRBD1 (5 bases). CDR1 is SQVTM, CDR2 ANQGSEA, per germline. The CDR3 has 15 residues. V lost 3 bases, J lost 2 bases, and 14 bases lay in between. The CDR3 coding sequence is TGCAGCGTTGATGGGGCAGGCCGACCCTACAATGAGCAGTTCTTC. Its protein product is CSVDGAGRPYNEQFF.

At least ten counts were recorded for this clonotype. The chain carries TRBV2 and TRBJ2-3; D remains ambiguous. The germline gives CDR1 SNHLY, CDR2 FYNNEI. Deletions cut 2 bases from V and 1 base from J, with 13 bases between. The CDR3 length is 16 residues. CDR3 sequence: CASSESPATRTDTQYF. The CDR3 bases are TGTGCCAGCAGTGAATCTCCAGCGACCCGCACAGATACGCAGTATTTT.

This chain joins TRBV6-4 and TRBJ2-2, with D maybe TRBD1 (5 bases). The germline V gene has CDR1 MRHNA and CDR2 SNTAGT. The CDR3 has 15 amino acids. V was clipped by 5 bases and J by 7 bases, with 17 bases between them. CDR3 sequence: CASSLSRNGHGELFF. CDR3 in DNA: TGTGCCAGCAGTCTATCCAGGAACGGACACGGGGAGCTGTTTTTT.